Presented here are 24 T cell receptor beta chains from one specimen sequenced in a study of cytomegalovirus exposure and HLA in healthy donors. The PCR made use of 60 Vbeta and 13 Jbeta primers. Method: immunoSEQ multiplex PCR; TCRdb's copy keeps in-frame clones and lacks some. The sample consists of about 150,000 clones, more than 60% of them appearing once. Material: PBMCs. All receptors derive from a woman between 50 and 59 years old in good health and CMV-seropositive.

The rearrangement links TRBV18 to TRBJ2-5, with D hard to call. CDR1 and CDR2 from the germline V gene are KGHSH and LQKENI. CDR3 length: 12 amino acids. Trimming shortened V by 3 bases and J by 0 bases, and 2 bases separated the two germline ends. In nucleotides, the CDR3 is TGTGCCAGCTCACCCAACCAAGAGACCCAGTACTTC. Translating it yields CASSPNQETQYF.

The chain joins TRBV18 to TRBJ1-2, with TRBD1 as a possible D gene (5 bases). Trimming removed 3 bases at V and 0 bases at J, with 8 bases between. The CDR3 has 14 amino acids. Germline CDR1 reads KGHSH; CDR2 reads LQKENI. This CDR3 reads CASSPDMANYGYTF. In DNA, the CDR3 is TGTGCCAGCTCACCGGACATGGCTAACTATGGCTACACCTTC.

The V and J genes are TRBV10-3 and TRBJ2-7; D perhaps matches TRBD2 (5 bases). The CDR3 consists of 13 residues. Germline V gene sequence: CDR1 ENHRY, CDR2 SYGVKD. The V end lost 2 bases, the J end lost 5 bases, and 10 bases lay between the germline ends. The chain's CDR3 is CAISETEGDEQYF. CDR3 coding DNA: TGTGCCATCAGTGAGACAGAGGGAGACGAGCAGTACTTC.

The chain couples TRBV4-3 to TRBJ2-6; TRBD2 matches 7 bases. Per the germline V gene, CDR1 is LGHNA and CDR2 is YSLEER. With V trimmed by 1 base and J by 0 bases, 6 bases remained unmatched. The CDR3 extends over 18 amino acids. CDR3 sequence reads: CASSQAGGLASGANVLTF. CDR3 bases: TGCGCCAGCAGCCAAGCGGGGGGATTGGCCTCTGGGGCCAACGTCCTGACTTTC.

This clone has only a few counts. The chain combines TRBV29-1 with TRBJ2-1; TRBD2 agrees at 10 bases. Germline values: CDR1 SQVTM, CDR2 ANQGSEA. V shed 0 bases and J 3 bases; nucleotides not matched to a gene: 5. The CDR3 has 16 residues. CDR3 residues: CSVEDGTSESYNEQFF. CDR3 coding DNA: TGCAGCGTTGAAGACGGGACTAGCGAGAGCTACAATGAGCAGTTCTTC.

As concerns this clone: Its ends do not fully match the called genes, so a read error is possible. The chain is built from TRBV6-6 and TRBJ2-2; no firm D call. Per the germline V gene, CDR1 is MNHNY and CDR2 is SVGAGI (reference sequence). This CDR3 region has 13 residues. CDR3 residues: CTSSYSTARELFF. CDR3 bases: TGTACCAGCAGTTACTCCACTGCCAGGGAGCTGTTTTTT.

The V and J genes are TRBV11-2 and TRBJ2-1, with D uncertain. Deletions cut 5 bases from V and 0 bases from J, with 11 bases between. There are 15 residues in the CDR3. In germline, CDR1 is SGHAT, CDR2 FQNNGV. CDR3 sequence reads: CASSMTLSSYNEQFF. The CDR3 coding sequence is TGTGCCAGCAGCATGACTCTCAGCTCCTACAATGAGCAGTTCTTC.

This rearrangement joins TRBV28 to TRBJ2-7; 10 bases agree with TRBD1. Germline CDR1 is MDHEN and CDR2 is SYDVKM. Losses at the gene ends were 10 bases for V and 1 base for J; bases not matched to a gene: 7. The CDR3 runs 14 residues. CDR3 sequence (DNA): TGTGCCACCTATGGGGACAGGGGATCCTACGAGCAGTACTTC. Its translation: CATYGDRGSYEQYF. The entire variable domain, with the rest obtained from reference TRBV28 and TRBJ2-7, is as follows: DVKVTQSSRYLVKRTGEKVFLECVQDMDHENMFWYRQDPGLGLRLIYFSYDVKMKEKGDIPEGYSVSREKKERFSLILESASTNQTSMYLCATYGDRGSYEQYFGPGTRLTVT.

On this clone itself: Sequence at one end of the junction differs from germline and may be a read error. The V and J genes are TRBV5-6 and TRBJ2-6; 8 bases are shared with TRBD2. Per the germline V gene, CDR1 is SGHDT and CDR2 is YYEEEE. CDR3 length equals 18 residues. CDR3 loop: CASSLEPGGSSGANGLTF. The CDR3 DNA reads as TGTGCCAGCAGCTTGGAGCCGGGGGGGAGCTCTGGGGCCAACGGCCTGACTTTC.

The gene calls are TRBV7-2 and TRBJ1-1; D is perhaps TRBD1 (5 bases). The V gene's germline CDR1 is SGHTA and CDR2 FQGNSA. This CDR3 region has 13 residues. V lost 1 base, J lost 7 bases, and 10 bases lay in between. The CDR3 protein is CASSLGGGDEAFF. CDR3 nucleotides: TGTGCCAGCAGCTTAGGGGGGGGTGATGAAGCTTTCTTT.

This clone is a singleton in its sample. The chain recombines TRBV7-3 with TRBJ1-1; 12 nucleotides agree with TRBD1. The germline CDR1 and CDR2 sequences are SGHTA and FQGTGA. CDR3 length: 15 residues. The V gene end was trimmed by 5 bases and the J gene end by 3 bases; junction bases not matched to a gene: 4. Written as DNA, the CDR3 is TGTGCCAGCAGCGTGGGACAGGGGGCTTACACTGAAGCTTTCTTT. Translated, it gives CASSVGQGAYTEAFF.

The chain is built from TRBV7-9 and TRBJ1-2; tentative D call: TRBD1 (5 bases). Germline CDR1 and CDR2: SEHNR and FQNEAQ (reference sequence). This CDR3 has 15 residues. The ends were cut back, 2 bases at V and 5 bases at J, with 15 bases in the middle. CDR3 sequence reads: CASSLSQGSRYGYTF. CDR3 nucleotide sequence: TGTGCCAGCAGCTTATCGCAGGGAAGTAGGTATGGCTACACCTTC.

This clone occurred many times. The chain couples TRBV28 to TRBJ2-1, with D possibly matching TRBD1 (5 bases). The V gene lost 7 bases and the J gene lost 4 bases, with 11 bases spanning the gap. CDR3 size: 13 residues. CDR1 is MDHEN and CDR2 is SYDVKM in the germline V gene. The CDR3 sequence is CASTKAGYNEQFF. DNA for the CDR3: TGTGCCAGCACGAAGGCAGGGTACAATGAGCAGTTCTTC.

DNA of the CDR3: TGTGCCAGCAGGCCCGGGACAATCCTCTACGAGCAGTACTTC. It yields the protein CASRPGTILYEQYF. This chain joins TRBV28 and TRBJ2-7; TRBD1 is a possible D gene (6 bases). V was cut by 6 bases and J by 3 bases, with 15 bases left in between. There are 14 residues in the CDR3. The germline CDR1 and CDR2 sequences are MDHEN and SYDVKM.

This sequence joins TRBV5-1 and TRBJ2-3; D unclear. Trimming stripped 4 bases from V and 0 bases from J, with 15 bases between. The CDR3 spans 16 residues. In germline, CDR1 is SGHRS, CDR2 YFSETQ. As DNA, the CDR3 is TGCGCCAGCAGCCACTTCTCGCCTACTAGCACAGATACGCAGTATTTT. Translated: CASSHFSPTSTDTQYF.

The CDR3 nucleotides read TGTGCCAGCGCACGGGGGGGCAATGAGCAGTTCTTC. Translation: CASARGGNEQFF. J is TRBJ2-1 and V is TRBV27, with 8 bases identical to TRBD2. Germline CDR1 reads MNHEY; CDR2 reads SMNVEV (reference sequence). V trimming: 8 bases; J trimming: 6 bases; junction bases outside the gene matches: 3. The CDR3 covers 12 residues.

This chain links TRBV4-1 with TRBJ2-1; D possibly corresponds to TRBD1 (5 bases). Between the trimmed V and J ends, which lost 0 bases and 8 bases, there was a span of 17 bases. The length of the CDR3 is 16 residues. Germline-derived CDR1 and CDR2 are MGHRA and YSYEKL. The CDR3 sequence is CASSQDNRRGKDEQFF. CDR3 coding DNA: TGCGCCAGCAGCCAAGATAATAGAAGGGGCAAGGATGAGCAGTTCTTC.

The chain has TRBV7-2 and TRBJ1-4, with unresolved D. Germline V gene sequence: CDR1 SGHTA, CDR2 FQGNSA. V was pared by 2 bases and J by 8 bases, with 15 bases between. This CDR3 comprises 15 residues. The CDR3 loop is CASSLSGGIREKLFF. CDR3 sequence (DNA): TGTGCCAGCAGCTTAAGTGGCGGGATTCGGGAAAAACTGTTTTTT. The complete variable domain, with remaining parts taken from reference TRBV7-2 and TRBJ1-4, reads GAGVSQSPSNKVTEKGKDVELRCDPISGHTALYWYRQSLGQGLEFLIYFQGNSAPDKSGLPSDRFSAERTGGSVSTLTIQRTQQEDSAVYLCASSLSGGIREKLFFGSGTQLSVL.

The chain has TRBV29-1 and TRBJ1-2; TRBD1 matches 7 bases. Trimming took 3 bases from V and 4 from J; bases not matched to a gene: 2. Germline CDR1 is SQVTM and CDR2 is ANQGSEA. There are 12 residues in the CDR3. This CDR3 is CSVETGRYGYTF. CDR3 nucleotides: TGCAGCGTTGAGACAGGGCGCTATGGCTACACCTTC.

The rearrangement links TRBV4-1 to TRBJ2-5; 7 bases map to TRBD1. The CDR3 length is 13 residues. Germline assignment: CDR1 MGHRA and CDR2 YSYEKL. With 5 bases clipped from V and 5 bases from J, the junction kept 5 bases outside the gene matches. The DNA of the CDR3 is TGCGCCAGCAGCTGGGGACAGTTGGAGACCCAGTACTTC. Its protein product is CASSWGQLETQYF.

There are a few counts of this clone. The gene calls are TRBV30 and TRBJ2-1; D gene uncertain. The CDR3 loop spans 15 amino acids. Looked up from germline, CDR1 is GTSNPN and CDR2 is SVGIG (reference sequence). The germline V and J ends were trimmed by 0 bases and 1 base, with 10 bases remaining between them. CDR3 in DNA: TGTGCCTGGAGTGTGGCTCCCTGGTCCTACAATGAGCAGTTCTTC. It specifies CAWSVAPWSYNEQFF.

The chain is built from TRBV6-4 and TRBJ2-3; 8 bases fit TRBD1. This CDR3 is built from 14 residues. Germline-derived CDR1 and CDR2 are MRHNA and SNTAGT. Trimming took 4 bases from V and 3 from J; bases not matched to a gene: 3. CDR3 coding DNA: TGTGCCAGCAGTGCAGGGGGCTGGACAGATACGCAGTATTTT. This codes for CASSAGGWTDTQYF.

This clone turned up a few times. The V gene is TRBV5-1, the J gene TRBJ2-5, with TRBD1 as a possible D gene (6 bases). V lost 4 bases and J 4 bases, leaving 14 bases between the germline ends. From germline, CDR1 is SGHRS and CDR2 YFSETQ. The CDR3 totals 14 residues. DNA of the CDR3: TGCGCCAGCAGCCCGGGACAAAGGGGAGAGACCCAGTACTTC. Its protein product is CASSPGQRGETQYF.

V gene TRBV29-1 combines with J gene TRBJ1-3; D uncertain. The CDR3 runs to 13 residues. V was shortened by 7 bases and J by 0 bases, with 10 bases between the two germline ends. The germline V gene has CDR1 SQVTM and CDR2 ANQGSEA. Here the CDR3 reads CSARLNSGNTIYF. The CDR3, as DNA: TGCAGCGCCCGACTTAACTCTGGAAACACCATATATTTT.